What follows are 20 T cell receptor beta chains derived from one specimen sequenced in a study of T cells expressing NK-cell markers. TCRdb reanalyzed the 5' RACE reads and collapses them to one entry per CDR3 protein, without DNA. In all, the sample yields a few hundred thousand distinct CDR3 sequences. The source material was blood T cells: a sorted CD56 or NKG2C T cell subset, CD4+ or CD8+ T cells, or bulk PBMC T cells (not recorded which). These receptors were obtained from a young man in good health.

The chain is built from TRBV12-3 or TRBV12-4 and TRBJ2-1; TCRdb's assignment of TRBD1 cannot be checked, as there is no DNA. The CDR3 is 14 residues long. The CDR3: CASSLGDRTNEQFF.

V gene TRBV4-3 combines with J gene TRBJ2-1; TCRdb reports TRBD1, a call that lacks DNA to check it against. The germline V gene has CDR1 LGHNA and CDR2 YSLEER. The CDR3 has 14 amino acids. The chain's CDR3 is CASSQTNPRGEQFF.

The chain recombines TRBV7-9 with TRBJ1-2; TCRdb indicates TRBD1, and absent DNA this call remains unverified. Per the germline V gene, CDR1 is SEHNR and CDR2 is FQNEAQ (reference sequence). The CDR3 is made up of 16 amino acids. This CDR3 is CASSLALGYPGSGYTF.

The chain combines TRBV20-1 with TRBJ2-1; TCRdb gives TRBD2 as the D gene, but with no DNA this cannot be confirmed. Germline V gives CDR1 DFQATT, CDR2 SNEGSKA (reference sequence). The CDR3 runs to 15 residues. This CDR3 reads CSARLAGGNYNEQFF.

J is TRBJ2-5 and V is TRBV20-1; no DNA is available, so the TRBD2 call from TCRdb remains unchecked. CDR1 DFQATT and CDR2 SNEGSKA come from the germline V gene (reference sequence). The CDR3 loop spans 17 amino acids. CDR3 in amino acids: CSARDPASGSSQETQYF.

The rearrangement joins TRBV4-2 to TRBJ2-3; absent DNA, TCRdb's TRBD2 call cannot be checked. Germline assignment: CDR1 LGHNA and CDR2 YNFKEQ. The CDR3 is made up of 17 amino acids. The CDR3 spells CASSQDGAGALTDTQYF.

The rearrangement links TRBV19 to TRBJ1-4. Germline V gene data show CDR1 as LNHDA and CDR2 as SQIVND (reference sequence). The CDR3 is 14 residues long. CDR3 protein: CASSGRTVNEKLFF.

This sequence joins TRBV12-3 or TRBV12-4 and TRBJ1-5; no DNA is available, so the TRBD1 call from TCRdb remains unchecked. The CDR3 extends over 13 amino acids. The CDR3 protein is CASSPGRIQPQHF.

This chain joins TRBV29-1 and TRBJ2-6; as DNA is missing, the TRBD1 call by TCRdb cannot be tested. Germline V gene lookup returns CDR1 SQVTM and CDR2 ANQGSEA. There are 14 residues in the CDR3. CDR3 amino acids: CSVVGGAGANVLTF.

The rearrangement links TRBV4-2 to TRBJ2-1; TCRdb outputs TRBD1, but without DNA this stays unchecked. Looked up from germline, CDR1 is LGHNA and CDR2 is YNFKEQ. The CDR3 has 15 residues. The CDR3 is CASSHRTGSYNEQFF.

The chain joins TRBV5-6 to TRBJ1-5; TCRdb names TRBD1, which stays unverified in the absence of DNA. Germline-derived CDR1 and CDR2 are SGHDT and YYEEEE. This CDR3 contains 17 residues. Here the CDR3 reads CASSLGMGGPQNQPQHF. Full variable domain (outside the CDR3, taken from reference TRBV5-6 and TRBJ1-5): DAGVTQSPTHLIKTRGQQVTLRCSPKSGHDTVSWYQQALGQGPQFIFQYYEEEERQRGNFPDRFSGHQFPNYSSELNVNALLLGDSALYLCASSLGMGGPQNQPQHFGDGTRLSIL.

This chain connects TRBV20-1 to TRBJ2-1; TCRdb's D call, TRBD1, is unchecked because there is no DNA. The length of the CDR3 is 15 residues. Germline V gene lookup returns CDR1 DFQATT and CDR2 SNEGSKA (reference sequence). CDR3 in amino acids: CSAHPAGDRVYEQFF.

The V gene is TRBV30, the J gene TRBJ2-7; TCRdb selects TRBD1, and the lack of DNA leaves this call unchecked. The CDR3 totals 14 residues. Germline CDR1 and CDR2: GTSNPN and SVGIG (reference sequence). The CDR3 sequence: CAWSVGGPPYEQYF.

V and J are TRBV20-1 and TRBJ2-3. The germline gives CDR1 DFQATT, CDR2 SNEGSKA (reference sequence). There are 15 residues in the CDR3. The CDR3 loop is CSARGRPRYTDTQYF.

J is TRBJ2-5 and V is TRBV15. Germline CDR1 reads LNHNV; CDR2 reads YYDKDF (reference sequence). The CDR3 covers 12 residues. The CDR3 reads CATSTFQETQYF. Variable domain in full (rest from reference TRBV15 and TRBJ2-5): DAMVIQNPRYQVTQFGKPVTLSCSQTLNHNVMYWYQQKSSQAPKLLFHYYDKDFNNEADTPDNFQSRRPNTSFCFLDIRSPGLGDTAMYLCATSTFQETQYFGPGTRLLVL.

The CDR3 reads CASRPTGAYNSPLHF. The V gene is TRBV28, the J gene TRBJ1-6; TCRdb's D gene call, TRBD1, goes unchecked for lack of DNA. The CDR3 is 15 residues long. Germline lookup yields CDR1 MDHEN and CDR2 SYDVKM.

The chain uses TRBV12-3 or TRBV12-4 and TRBJ2-5. The CDR3 is made up of 12 amino acids. This chain's CDR3 is CASSWVQETQYF.

The genes are TRBV27 and TRBJ1-6. Germline CDR1 reads MNHEY; CDR2 reads SMNVEV (reference sequence). The CDR3 extends over 15 amino acids. CDR3 amino acids: CASGRFSSYNSPLHF.

The J gene is TRBJ2-7, the V gene TRBV20-1; the TCRdb call, TRBD1, lacks DNA for checking. Germline V gene data show CDR1 as DFQATT and CDR2 as SNEGSKA (reference sequence). The CDR3 is 13 residues long. The CDR3 sequence: CSARERSGYEQYF.

The chain is built from TRBV6-1 and TRBJ1-1; TCRdb calls TRBD1, which cannot be checked without DNA. Germline lookup yields CDR1 MNHNS and CDR2 SASEGT. This CDR3 contains 15 residues. Here the CDR3 reads CASSLGRGVNTEAFF.